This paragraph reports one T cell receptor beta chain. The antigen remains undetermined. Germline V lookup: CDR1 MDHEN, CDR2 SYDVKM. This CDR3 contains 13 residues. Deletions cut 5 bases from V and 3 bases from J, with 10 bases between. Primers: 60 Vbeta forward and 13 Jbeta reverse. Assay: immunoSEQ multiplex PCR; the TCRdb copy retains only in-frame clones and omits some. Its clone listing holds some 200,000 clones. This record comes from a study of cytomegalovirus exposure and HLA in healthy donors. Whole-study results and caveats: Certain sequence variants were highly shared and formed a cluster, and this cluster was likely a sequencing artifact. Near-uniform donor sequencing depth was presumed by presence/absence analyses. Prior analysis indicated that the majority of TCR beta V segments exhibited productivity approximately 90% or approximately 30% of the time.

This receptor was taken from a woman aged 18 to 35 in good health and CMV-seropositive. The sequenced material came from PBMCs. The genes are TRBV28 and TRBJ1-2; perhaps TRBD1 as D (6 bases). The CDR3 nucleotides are TGTGCCAGCAGTCCAGGACAGCACTATGGCTACACCTTC. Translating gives CASSPGQHYGYTF.